What follows describes a single TCR beta chain. The V gene's germline CDR1 is WNHNN and CDR2 SYGVQD (reference sequence). Deletions cut 7 bases from V and 6 bases from J, with 22 bases between. The CDR3 contains 15 residues. This sample was included in a study of blood T cell repertoires in COVID-19. Turning to the study itself: Collection of acute and convalescent COVID-19 samples took place in the United States, Italy and Spain. In each case, the material was cDNA or gDNA derived from T cells, B-cell-depleted T cells, or PBMCs.

How the authors handled the data: Estimated nucleated cell counts came from reference gene primer amplification. Sequencing was performed with immunoSEQ multiplex PCR; in TCRdb, only in-frame clones are kept and a portion is missing. V and J calls and clone size are those listed in that table; D and trimming were worked out from the DNA. The sample gives over 85,000 clones, approximately 82% of which show up once; more than 3.5% is in the top ten. This chain uses TRBV10-1 with TRBJ2-7; D perhaps matches TRBD1 (6 bases). Input material: peripheral blood. The receptor was isolated from a woman at least 80 years old with acute or convalescent COVID-19. The CDR3 bases are TGCGCCAGCATTGGATCGGACAGTCCCTCCGGCGAGCAGTACTTC. This encodes CASIGSDSPSGEQYF.